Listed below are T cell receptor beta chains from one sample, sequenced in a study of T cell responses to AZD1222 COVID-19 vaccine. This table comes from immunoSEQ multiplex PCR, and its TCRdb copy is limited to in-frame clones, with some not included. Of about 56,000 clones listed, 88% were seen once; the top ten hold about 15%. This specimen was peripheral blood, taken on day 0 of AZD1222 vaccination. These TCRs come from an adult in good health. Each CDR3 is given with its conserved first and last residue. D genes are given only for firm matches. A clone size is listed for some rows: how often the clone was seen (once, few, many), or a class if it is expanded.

CDR3nt: TGTGCCAGCAGCCTCCTCAGGGGGCTGAACACTGAAGCTTTCTTT; CDR3aa: CASSLLRGLNTEAFF; abundance: .; d_gene: TRBD1; v_gene: TRBV14; j_gene: TRBJ1-1
CDR3nt: TGTGCCAGCAGCCAAGATCGGGCCAGCCACTATGGCTACACCTTC; CDR3aa: CASSQDRASHYGYTF; abundance: .; d_gene: .; v_gene: TRBV4-2; j_gene: TRBJ1-2
CDR3nt: TGTGCCACCAGTGAAACTTCCGGGACAGGGACCCCCGGGGAGCTGTTTTTT; CDR3aa: CATSETSGTGTPGELFF; abundance: .; d_gene: TRBD1; v_gene: TRBV24-1; j_gene: TRBJ2-2
CDR3nt: TGTGCCAGCAGCTTGGACAGGGCCACTGAAGCTTTCTTT; CDR3aa: CASSLDRATEAFF; abundance: .; d_gene: .; v_gene: TRBV5-6; j_gene: TRBJ1-1
CDR3nt: TGTGCCAGCGGCAGGGGAGATACGCAGTATTTT; CDR3aa: CASGRGDTQYF; abundance: .; d_gene: .; v_gene: TRBV7-3; j_gene: TRBJ2-3
CDR3nt: TGTGCCAGCTCTCCGGGACAGGGTTCACCCCTCCACTTT; CDR3aa: CASSPGQGSPLHF; abundance: once; d_gene: TRBD1; v_gene: TRBV18; j_gene: TRBJ1-6
CDR3nt: TGTGCCAGCAGCCCTTATCAACTAGCGGGAGGGTACGAGCAGTACTTC; CDR3aa: CASSPYQLAGGYEQYF; abundance: .; d_gene: TRBD2; v_gene: TRBV7-3; j_gene: TRBJ2-7
CDR3nt: TGTGCCAGCAGCTTCACTCCGAACACCGGGGAGCTGTTTTTT; CDR3aa: CASSFTPNTGELFF; abundance: .; d_gene: .; v_gene: TRBV7-3; j_gene: TRBJ2-2
CDR3nt: TGTGCCTGGACCTTTAGCGGGAGCTATGAGCAGTTCTTC; CDR3aa: CAWTFSGSYEQFF; abundance: .; d_gene: TRBD2; v_gene: TRBV30; j_gene: TRBJ2-1
CDR3nt: TGCAGCGTACTAGCGGGAGGGGGGAAGACCCAGTACTTC; CDR3aa: CSVLAGGGKTQYF; abundance: .; d_gene: TRBD2; v_gene: TRBV29-1; j_gene: TRBJ2-5
CDR3nt: TGTGCCAGCAGCTCCAAAGAGCCTGGGAGGAACGAGCAGTACTTC; CDR3aa: CASSSKEPGRNEQYF; abundance: .; d_gene: .; v_gene: TRBV5-4; j_gene: TRBJ2-7
CDR3nt: TGTGCCATCAGTGCCGGGACTAGCGCTTCCTACAATGAGCAGTTCTTC; CDR3aa: CAISAGTSASYNEQFF; abundance: .; d_gene: TRBD2; v_gene: TRBV10-3; j_gene: TRBJ2-1
CDR3nt: TGTGCCAGCAGTTTCCCTGGGGCCAACGTCCTGACTTTC; CDR3aa: CASSFPGANVLTF; abundance: .; d_gene: .; v_gene: TRBV6-5; j_gene: TRBJ2-6
CDR3nt: TGTGCCAGCCGACAGGGATTAGACTCCTACGAGCAGTACTTC; CDR3aa: CASRQGLDSYEQYF; abundance: .; d_gene: TRBD1; v_gene: TRBV6-5; j_gene: TRBJ2-7
CDR3nt: TGTGCCAGCAGCTTAGGTGGACAGGGGCTGGATGGCTACACCTTC; CDR3aa: CASSLGGQGLDGYTF; abundance: .; d_gene: TRBD1; v_gene: TRBV11-2; j_gene: TRBJ1-2
CDR3nt: TGTGCCAGCAGCTTAACAGGGGTTCCTGCTGGAAACACCATATATTTT; CDR3aa: CASSLTGVPAGNTIYF; abundance: once; d_gene: TRBD1; v_gene: TRBV5-4; j_gene: TRBJ1-3
CDR3nt: TGTGCCAGCAGCTCAATGGGCGAGCAGTACTTC; CDR3aa: CASSSMGEQYF; abundance: .; d_gene: .; v_gene: TRBV3-1/TRBV3-2; j_gene: TRBJ2-7
CDR3nt: TGTGCCAGCAGTTTAGGGGGTAATGGCTACACCTTC; CDR3aa: CASSLGGNGYTF; abundance: .; d_gene: .; v_gene: TRBV12-3/TRBV12-4; j_gene: TRBJ1-2
CDR3nt: TGTGCCAGCAGCTTAGTTGTGCAAGAGAACGAAAAACTGTTTTTT; CDR3aa: CASSLVVQENEKLFF; abundance: once; d_gene: .; v_gene: TRBV7-9; j_gene: TRBJ1-4
CDR3nt: TGTGCCAGCAGTTTATCTTGGGGAATGAACACTGAAGCTTTCTTT; CDR3aa: CASSLSWGMNTEAFF; abundance: .; d_gene: .; v_gene: TRBV27; j_gene: TRBJ1-1
CDR3nt: TGTGCCAGAAGCTCCCTCGAATACAGGGACCCATGCAATGAGCAGTTCTTC; CDR3aa: CARSSLEYRDPCNEQFF; abundance: .; d_gene: .; v_gene: TRBV5-3; j_gene: TRBJ2-1
CDR3nt: TGTGCCAGCAGCTTGGAGGAGCCCCAAACGGGAGCCTACAATGAGCAGTTCTTC; CDR3aa: CASSLEEPQTGAYNEQFF; abundance: .; d_gene: .; v_gene: TRBV5-4; j_gene: TRBJ2-1
CDR3nt: TGTGCCAGTAGTATGGGTACCGGGACTAGCGTCCCTAGCTCCTACAATGAGCAGTTCTTC; CDR3aa: CASSMGTGTSVPSSYNEQFF; abundance: .; d_gene: TRBD2; v_gene: TRBV19; j_gene: TRBJ2-1
CDR3nt: TGTGCCAGCAGCAAGGACAGGGGAGCCACTGAAGCTTTCTTT; CDR3aa: CASSKDRGATEAFF; abundance: .; d_gene: TRBD1; v_gene: TRBV9; j_gene: TRBJ1-1
CDR3nt: TGTGCCAGCACTTCCCGACAGGGGACCACTGAAGCTTTCTTT; CDR3aa: CASTSRQGTTEAFF; abundance: few; d_gene: TRBD1; v_gene: TRBV6-5; j_gene: TRBJ1-1
CDR3nt: TGTGCCAGCTCACGGACAAAGCCGACGTCGACAGACATGAACACTGAAGCTTTCTTT; CDR3aa: CASSRTKPTSTDMNTEAFF; abundance: .; d_gene: .; v_gene: TRBV18; j_gene: TRBJ1-1
CDR3nt: TGTGCCAGCAGCTTACTTCTGGGCCTCTATGGCTACACCTTC; CDR3aa: CASSLLLGLYGYTF; abundance: .; d_gene: .; v_gene: TRBV13; j_gene: TRBJ1-2
CDR3nt: TGTGCCAGCAGTCCAAGGAGCAATGAGCAGTTCTTC; CDR3aa: CASSPRSNEQFF; abundance: .; d_gene: .; v_gene: TRBV12-3/TRBV12-4; j_gene: TRBJ2-1
CDR3nt: TGCGCCAGCAGCCAGAACCCAAGACGGGACAGCTACAATGAGCAGTTCTTC; CDR3aa: CASSQNPRRDSYNEQFF; abundance: .; d_gene: TRBD1; v_gene: TRBV4-1; j_gene: TRBJ2-1
CDR3nt: TGTGCCAGCAGCTTAGGCGGGCGTAGGGACAATGAGCAGTTCTTC; CDR3aa: CASSLGGRRDNEQFF; abundance: .; d_gene: .; v_gene: TRBV11-3; j_gene: TRBJ2-1
CDR3nt: TGCAGTGCTAGAAGGTACAATGAGCAGTTCTTC; CDR3aa: CSARRYNEQFF; abundance: .; d_gene: .; v_gene: TRBV20-1; j_gene: TRBJ2-1
CDR3nt: TGTGCCAGTAGTATAGGAGTTCGACAGAACTATGGCTACACCTTC; CDR3aa: CASSIGVRQNYGYTF; abundance: .; d_gene: .; v_gene: TRBV19; j_gene: TRBJ1-2
CDR3nt: TGTGCCAGCAGCTTAGGATGGGTCAGCACTGGCTACACCTTC; CDR3aa: CASSLGWVSTGYTF; abundance: .; d_gene: .; v_gene: TRBV7-2; j_gene: TRBJ1-2
CDR3nt: TGTGCCAGCAGCTTAGCGGCCAGCGCGGGCACAGATACGCAGTATTTT; CDR3aa: CASSLAASAGTDTQYF; abundance: .; d_gene: .; v_gene: TRBV7-2; j_gene: TRBJ2-3
CDR3nt: TGTGCCAGCAGCCCCGGTGGGGGACAGGGGAACTATGGCTACACCTTC; CDR3aa: CASSPGGGQGNYGYTF; abundance: .; d_gene: TRBD1; v_gene: TRBV5-4; j_gene: TRBJ1-2
CDR3nt: TGTGCCAGCAGCTTGTTCTTTGCTAGCGGGATATGGGACACCGGGGAGCTGTTTTTT; CDR3aa: CASSLFFASGIWDTGELFF; abundance: once; d_gene: TRBD2; v_gene: TRBV5-6; j_gene: TRBJ2-2
CDR3nt: TGTGCCATCAGTGCCTCGCAGGGGAGAGACGGAAACACCATATATTTT; CDR3aa: CAISASQGRDGNTIYF; abundance: .; d_gene: .; v_gene: TRBV10-3; j_gene: TRBJ1-3
CDR3nt: TGTGCCAGCAGCTTAATTAGGCCGAAGAACACCGGGGAGCTGTTTTTT; CDR3aa: CASSLIRPKNTGELFF; abundance: .; d_gene: .; v_gene: TRBV7-3; j_gene: TRBJ2-2
CDR3nt: TGCGCCAGCAGCCAAGAAGGAACAGATCAAGAGACCCAGTACTTC; CDR3aa: CASSQEGTDQETQYF; abundance: once; d_gene: .; v_gene: TRBV4-1; j_gene: TRBJ2-5
CDR3nt: TGTGCCAGCTCACCATCCGAGGCCAGTCTGGGTGGCTACACCTTC; CDR3aa: CASSPSEASLGGYTF; abundance: .; d_gene: .; v_gene: TRBV18; j_gene: TRBJ1-2
CDR3nt: TGCGCCAGCAGCTTGGCTAGGACTAGCGGGAGTTTTTCCTACGAGCAGTACTTC; CDR3aa: CASSLARTSGSFSYEQYF; abundance: .; d_gene: TRBD2; v_gene: TRBV5-1; j_gene: TRBJ2-7
CDR3nt: TGCGCCAGCAGCTTGGAAACCGGGACAGCCTACGAGCAGTACTTC; CDR3aa: CASSLETGTAYEQYF; abundance: .; d_gene: TRBD1; v_gene: TRBV5-1; j_gene: TRBJ2-7
CDR3nt: TGTGCCAGTACCTTAGCGGGAGAGATCCACGAGCAGTACTTC; CDR3aa: CASTLAGEIHEQYF; abundance: .; d_gene: TRBD2; v_gene: TRBV19; j_gene: TRBJ2-7